This TCR beta chain was recorded in a study of shared clonotypes between healthy human individuals. Study summary: Per-donor plates numbered three CD4 naive, three CD4 memory, two CD8 naive and one CD8 memory.

CDR1 MNHEY and CDR2 SMNVEV come from the germline V gene (reference sequence). The CDR3 loop spans 17 amino acids. With 3 bases clipped from V and 2 bases from J, the junction kept 7 bases outside the gene matches. TCRdb keeps only in-frame clones here, not all; method: immunoSEQ multiplex PCR. This sample yields 550,000 to 850,000 clones, of which 72% are seen a single time; more than 1.5% belongs to the top ten. The donors were all Caucasian adults (living in Nashville, Tennessee). V and J are TRBV27 and TRBJ2-6, with 7 bases fitting TRBD2. Input material: memory CD4+ T cells sorted from blood. Subset reported: CD45RA-negative fraction. The clonotype comes from a woman aged 25 to 39 in good health. CDR3 nucleotide sequence: TGTGCCAGCAGTTTCTGGACTAGGGAACCTGGGGCCAACGTCCTGACTTTC. It is translated as CASSFWTREPGANVLTF.